The 20 T cell receptor beta chains given below trace back to one sample, sequenced in a study of blood T cell repertoires in COVID-19. Clones were sequenced by immunoSEQ multiplex PCR, and TCRdb holds only the in-frame ones, with some missing. Among around 81,000 clones listed, 88% were seen once. The source material was peripheral blood. These receptors originate from a man aged 65 to 85 with acute or convalescent COVID-19.

The rearrangement links TRBV18 to TRBJ1-4; tentatively, D is TRBD1 (5 bases). The CDR3 totals 16 residues. In germline, CDR1 is KGHSH, CDR2 LQKENI. Between the trimmed V and J ends, which lost 3 bases and 6 bases, there was a span of 17 bases. The CDR3 sequence is CASSPGVGVDDEKLFF. CDR3 nucleotide sequence: TGTGCCAGCTCACCCGGAGTAGGGGTGGATGATGAAAAACTGTTTTTT.

The chain is built from TRBV5-1 and TRBJ2-7; 10 bases agree with TRBD1. V shed 4 bases and J 2 bases; nucleotides not matched to a gene: 6. Germline values: CDR1 SGHRS, CDR2 YFSETQ. This CDR3 is 15 amino acids long. CDR3 coding DNA: TGCGCCAGCAGCCCGGGGGGGACAGGGGCCTACGAGCAGTACTTC. It translates to CASSPGGTGAYEQYF.

CDR3 DNA sequence: TGTGCCACCAGCAGAGATTCCCAGACACAGAACTATGGCTACACCTTC. Translation: CATSRDSQTQNYGYTF. The rearrangement joins TRBV15 to TRBJ1-2, with D unresolved. Trimming removed 0 bases at V and 2 bases at J, with 13 bases between. There are 16 residues in the CDR3. Germline V lookup: CDR1 LNHNV, CDR2 YYDKDF (reference sequence).

This chain joins TRBV6-5 and TRBJ2-1; tentative D call: TRBD2 (7 bases). Germline CDR1 is MNHEY and CDR2 is SVGAGI. V was cut by 0 bases and J by 10 bases, with 16 bases left in between. The CDR3 length is 15 residues. The CDR3 DNA follows: TGTGCCAGCAGTTACTCGGGGGGGCTATGGGAGGAGCAGTTCTTC. It is translated as CASSYSGGLWEEQFF.

The J gene is TRBJ1-5, the V gene TRBV4-1; 9 nucleotides line up with TRBD1. This CDR3 has 16 residues. Unmatched junction bases numbered 5, after V lost 3 bases and J lost 2 bases. The germline gives CDR1 MGHRA, CDR2 YSYEKL. The CDR3 nucleotides read TGCGCCAGCAGCCAGACAGGGGGTTACGGCAATCAGCCCCAGCATTTT. Translation gives CASSQTGGYGNQPQHF.

The V call is TRBV28, the J call TRBJ1-2, with TRBD1 matching over 7 bases. Trimming took 5 bases from V and 3 from J; bases not matched to a gene: 6. Germline loops: CDR1 MDHEN, CDR2 SYDVKM. The CDR3 runs 14 residues. CDR3 sequence reads: CASSVGGEDYGYTF. DNA for the CDR3: TGTGCCAGCAGTGTAGGGGGCGAGGACTATGGCTACACCTTC.

Of note for this clone: Other nucleotide sequences from this sample produce the same CDR3. The chain couples TRBV5-1 to TRBJ2-1; D unclear. V lost 1 base and J 6 bases, leaving 5 bases between the germline ends. The germline V gene has CDR1 SGHRS and CDR2 YFSETQ. The CDR3 loop spans 12 amino acids. The CDR3: CASSLPSNEQFF. DNA for the CDR3: TGCGCCAGCAGCTTGCCCAGCAATGAGCAGTTCTTC.

V is TRBV30 and J is TRBJ1-6; D is uncertain. CDR3 length: 14 amino acids. Trimming removed 3 bases from V and 7 bases from J, with 13 bases in between. Looked up from germline, CDR1 is GTSNPN and CDR2 is SVGIG (reference sequence). The CDR3 DNA is TGTGCCTGGAGACCCCTAGCGTACAATTCACCCCTCCACTTT. Its protein product is CAWRPLAYNSPLHF.

This clone was picked up one time. V gene TRBV5-6 combines with J gene TRBJ2-5; possibly TRBD1 for D (6 bases). The germline V and J ends were trimmed by 0 bases and 5 bases, with 17 bases remaining between them. The CDR3 extends over 16 amino acids. CDR1 and CDR2 from the germline V gene are SGHDT and YYEEEE. Here the CDR3 DNA reads TGTGCCAGCAGCTTGGTTCCCGCACAGGGCCAGGAGACCCAGTACTTC. Translated: CASSLVPAQGQETQYF.

The chain combines TRBV7-7 with TRBJ2-2; perhaps TRBD2 as D (6 bases). The CDR3 is 16 residues long. CDR1 is SSHAT, CDR2 FNYEAQ, per germline (reference sequence). Trimming removed 5 bases at V and 0 bases at J, with 13 bases between. Here the CDR3 DNA reads TGTGCCAGCAGCCCGGGGGACCTACCGAACACCGGGGAGCTGTTTTTT. This gives the protein CASSPGDLPNTGELFF.

The chain combines TRBV28 with TRBJ1-2; the D gene is possibly TRBD1 (6 bases). V gave up 9 bases and J gave up 7 bases, with 18 bases separating them. CDR1 and CDR2 from the germline V gene are MDHEN and SYDVKM. The CDR3 contains 13 residues. The CDR3 DNA sequence: TGTGCCAGTTACGTGGGGGCGGGGGTTGGCTACACCTTC. Its protein product is CASYVGAGVGYTF.

The V and J genes are TRBV10-3 and TRBJ1-2; no clear D gene. Trimming pared 3 bases from V and 8 bases from J, leaving 10 bases between. This CDR3 spans 12 amino acids. The V gene's germline CDR1 is ENHRY and CDR2 SYGVKD. This CDR3 reads CAISDSMSGYTF. As DNA, the CDR3 is TGTGCCATCAGTGATAGCATGAGCGGCTACACCTTC.

The chain employs TRBV7-6 and TRBJ1-3, with D possibly being TRBD1 (5 bases). The length of the CDR3 is 16 residues. The V gene's germline CDR1 is SGHVS and CDR2 FNYEAQ. Trimming stripped 5 bases from V and 1 base from J, with 15 bases between. The CDR3 DNA follows: TGTGCCAGCAGCCAGGACCGGGGGTCGTCTGGAAACACCATATATTTT. It is translated as CASSQDRGSSGNTIYF.

J is TRBJ2-7 and V is TRBV2; 12 bases are a match to TRBD2. This CDR3 has 15 amino acids. CDR1 is SNHLY and CDR2 is FYNNEI in the germline V gene. Trimming removed 5 bases from V and 3 bases from J; junction bases left unmatched: 5. DNA of the CDR3: TGTGCCAGCAGTACTGGACTAGCGGGACTCTACGAGCAGTACTTC. Translated, it gives CASSTGLAGLYEQYF.

The chain has TRBV12-3 or TRBV12-4 and TRBJ2-1; D unresolved. The V gene lost 3 bases and the J gene lost 6 bases, with 3 bases spanning the gap. The CDR3 extends over 11 amino acids. The CDR3 is CASSFGNEQFF. Here the CDR3 DNA reads TGTGCCAGCAGTTTCGGCAATGAGCAGTTCTTC.

The V gene is TRBV5-4, the J gene TRBJ2-1; 7 bases line up with TRBD2. The germline V gene has CDR1 SGHNT and CDR2 YYREEE (reference sequence). The CDR3 loop spans 15 amino acids. The J segment lost 0 bases and the V segment lost 7 bases, leaving 7 bases of the junction unmatched. CDR3 sequence (DNA): TGTGCCAGCGGTGAGCGGGAAAACTCCTACAATGAGCAGTTCTTC. This gives the protein CASGERENSYNEQFF. Full variable domain (remainder filled in from reference TRBV5-4 and TRBJ2-1): ETGVTQSPTHLIKTRGQQVTLRCSSQSGHNTVSWYQQALGQGPQFIFQYYREEENGRGNFPPRFSGLQFPNYSSELNVNALELDDSALYLCASGERENSYNEQFFGPGTRLTVL.

The genes are TRBV28 and TRBJ2-7, with TRBD1 as a possible D gene (6 bases). This CDR3 contains 14 residues. V dropped 5 bases and J dropped 4 bases, with 15 bases sitting between them. Per germline, CDR1 MDHEN and CDR2 SYDVKM. In DNA, the CDR3 is TGTGCCAGCAGTCCGCCGGGACATGTTTACGAGCAGTACTTC. Its translation is CASSPPGHVYEQYF.

This rearrangement joins TRBV19 to TRBJ1-2; D gene unclear. V lost 5 bases to trimming and J lost 8 bases, with 15 bases between them. The CDR3 has 13 amino acids. In germline, CDR1 is LNHDA, CDR2 SQIVND (reference sequence). The CDR3 is CASSRTSGSGYTF. The DNA for the CDR3 is TGTGCCAGTAGTCGGACGTCGGGGAGCGGCTACACCTTC.

The gene calls are TRBV28 and TRBJ2-1, with 8 bases that match TRBD1. V trimming: 6 bases; J trimming: 4 bases; junction bases outside the gene matches: 8. The CDR3 loop spans 15 amino acids. Per germline, CDR1 MDHEN and CDR2 SYDVKM. CDR3 sequence (DNA): TGTGCCAGCAGCTCGGACAGGGTACGGTACAATGAGCAGTTCTTC. It specifies CASSSDRVRYNEQFF.

This rearrangement joins TRBV5-1 to TRBJ2-3; 16 nucleotides line up with TRBD2. CDR1 SGHRS and CDR2 YFSETQ come from the germline V gene. CDR3 length: 14 residues. J was trimmed by 5 bases and V by 7 bases; bases with no gene match: 1. This CDR3 reads CASGTSGRGDTQYF. CDR3 sequence (DNA): TGCGCCAGCGGGACTAGCGGGAGGGGAGATACGCAGTATTTT.